This TCR beta chain was observed in a study of CD8 T cells in Susac syndrome. From blood CD8+ and CD4+ T cells, the TCR beta chain was sequenced. Negative isolation yielded the CD8+ and CD4+ T cells, while FACS enriched the TEMRA cells. About 0.5 to 1 ug RNA was reverse transcribed with random hexamers. The TCR beta CDR3 was amplified by immunoSEQ multiplex PCR across 54 Vbeta, 13 Jbeta. One entry per CDR3 protein results from TCRdb running MiXCR on the immunoSEQ multiplex PCR reads. This table holds roughly 180,000 distinct CDR3 sequences, about 95% found once. CDR3 length equals 16 residues. Germline-derived CDR1 and CDR2 are KGHDR and SFDVKD. V shed 4 bases and J 4 bases; nucleotides not matched to a gene: 10.

The clonotype was recovered from a human donor in good health. V gene TRBV24-1 combines with J gene TRBJ1-2; TRBD1 matches at 8 bases. Sequences were obtained from CD4+ T cells from PBMCs. The CDR3 DNA follows: TGTGCCACCAGTGACCCTGTCCCAGGGGGCCTCTATGGCTACACCTTC. It codes for CATSDPVPGGLYGYTF.